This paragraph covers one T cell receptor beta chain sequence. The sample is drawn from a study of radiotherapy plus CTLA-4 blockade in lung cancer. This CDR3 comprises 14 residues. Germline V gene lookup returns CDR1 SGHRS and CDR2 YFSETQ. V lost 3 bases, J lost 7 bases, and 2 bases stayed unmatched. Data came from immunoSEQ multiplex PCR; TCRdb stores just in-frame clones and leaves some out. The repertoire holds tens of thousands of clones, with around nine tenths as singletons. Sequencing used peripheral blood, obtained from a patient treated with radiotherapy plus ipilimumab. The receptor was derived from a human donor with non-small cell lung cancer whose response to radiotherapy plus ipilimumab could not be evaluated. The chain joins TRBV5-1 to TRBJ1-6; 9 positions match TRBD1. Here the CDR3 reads CASSSGTGNSPLHF. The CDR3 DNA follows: TGCGCCAGCAGCTCCGGGACAGGGAATTCACCCCTCCACTTT. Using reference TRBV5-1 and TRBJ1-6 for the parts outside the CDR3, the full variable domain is KAGVTQTPRYLIKTRGQQVTLSCSPISGHRSVSWYQQTPGQGLQFLFEYFSETQRNKGNFPGRFSGRQFSNSRSEMNVSTLELGDSALYLCASSSGTGNSPLHFGNGTRLTVT.